Below, 17 T cell receptor beta chains from the same sample are listed, as sequenced in a study of vaccination effects on CD4 cells after COVID-19. Antigen-specific CD4+ T cells expanded by the ViraFEST assay with viral peptide pools were then sequenced. Culture proceeded for about ten days, and CD4+ T cells were then isolated. In the vaccine recipients, nucleocapsid antibodies were negative and there was no prior SARS-CoV-2 infection. TCRdb's table, derived via immunoSEQ multiplex PCR, lists solely in-frame clones and lacks some. This sample carries under 25,000 clones, approximately 81% of them seen once, and the ten largest clones take just under 20%. These receptors' targets are unknown. The sequenced sample was CD4+ T cells from PBMCs cultured with HCoV-NL63 spike peptides, obtained before COVID-19 vaccination. Receptor source: a human donor who received a COVID-19 vaccine.

A word on this clone: The junction does not match germline at one end; this may be a read error. V is TRBV7-7 and J is TRBJ2-7; TRBD1 or TRBD2 may be the D gene (5 bases each). The CDR3 extends over 15 amino acids. The germline V gene has CDR1 SSHAT and CDR2 FNYEAQ (reference sequence). The CDR3 DNA reads as TGTGCTAGCAGCTTAGGGACGGAAATATACTACGAGCAGTACTTC. Translating it yields CASSLGTEIYYEQYF.

CDR3 protein: CASSSGQGLMKKLFF. The CDR3, as DNA: TGTGCCAGCAGTTCCGGACAGGGGCTAATGAAAAAACTGTTTTTT. This sequence joins TRBV28 and TRBJ1-4; 9 bases agree with TRBD1. In germline, CDR1 is MDHEN, CDR2 SYDVKM. This CDR3 has 15 amino acids. V lost 4 bases, J lost 9 bases, and 9 bases stayed unmatched.

V is TRBV5-5 and J is TRBJ1-2, with D possibly being TRBD1 (5 bases). CDR3 length equals 17 residues. Per the germline V gene, CDR1 is SGHKS and CDR2 is YYEKEE (reference sequence). The V and J ends lost 2 bases and 4 bases respectively, with 21 bases between them. The CDR3: CASSLSSGVGGFYGYTF. The CDR3 region has the DNA TGTGCCAGCAGCTTATCTAGCGGGGTCGGGGGTTTCTATGGCTACACCTTC.

The chain carries TRBV11-2 and TRBJ2-7; 16 positions agree with TRBD2. J lost 5 bases, V lost 0 bases, and 1 base had no gene match. The CDR3 contains 16 residues. CDR1 is SGHAT, CDR2 FQNNGV, per germline. CDR3 amino acids: CASSLEGLAGGHEQYF. The CDR3 nucleotides are TGTGCCAGCAGCTTAGAGGGACTAGCGGGAGGGCACGAGCAGTACTTC.

V gene TRBV10-3 combines with J gene TRBJ1-2, with D hard to call. Trimming took off 0 bases at V and 4 bases at J, with 6 bases between the two ends. The CDR3 covers 13 residues. CDR1 is ENHRY, CDR2 SYGVKD, per germline. This CDR3 is CAISESGFYGYTF. DNA for the CDR3: TGTGCCATCAGTGAGTCTGGGTTCTATGGCTACACCTTC.

In this sample, this clone turned up a few times. The junction differs from germline at one of its ends, possibly a read error. V gene TRBV7-7 combines with J gene TRBJ2-2; 9 nucleotides agree with TRBD1. The germline V gene encodes CDR1 SSHAT and CDR2 FNYEAQ (reference sequence). This CDR3 is 14 amino acids long. Here the CDR3 DNA reads TGTGCTAGCAGGAGGGACAGGGACACCGGGGAGCTGTTTTTT. It specifies CASRRDRDTGELFF.

This clone was seen once. V and J are TRBV5-4 and TRBJ1-2; D not certain. V was shortened by 3 bases and J by 6 bases, with 12 bases between the two germline ends. Germline V gene lookup returns CDR1 SGHNT and CDR2 YYREEE (reference sequence). This CDR3 comprises 13 residues. CDR3 loop: CASSSTVGDGYTF. CDR3 coding DNA: TGTGCCAGCAGCTCTACAGTGGGCGATGGCTACACCTTC.

This rearrangement joins TRBV18 to TRBJ2-1, with TRBD2 identical over 8 bases. The V gene end was trimmed by 1 base and the J gene end by 7 bases; junction bases not matched to a gene: 12. CDR3 length: 17 amino acids. CDR1 and CDR2 from the germline V gene are KGHSH and LQKENI. CDR3 coding DNA: TGTGCCAGCTCACCACAGGGACCCGGGACTAGAATGAATGAGCAGTTCTTC. Its protein product is CASSPQGPGTRMNEQFF.

The J gene is TRBJ2-4, the V gene TRBV10-3, with D possibly called TRBD1 or TRBD2 (6 bases each). The V gene lost 10 bases and the J gene lost 3 bases, with 22 bases spanning the gap. The CDR3 spans 16 residues. The germline CDR1 and CDR2 sequences are ENHRY and SYGVKD. The CDR3 nucleotides are TGTGCCACGCGCCCCAGTGGCGAGGGGGGCAAAAACATTCAGTACTTC. Residues: CATRPSGEGGKNIQYF.

This rearrangement joins TRBV15 to TRBJ2-7; 12 bases match TRBD1. The V gene's germline CDR1 is LNHNV and CDR2 YYDKDF (reference sequence). CDR3 size: 15 residues. J was trimmed by 7 bases and V by 1 base; bases with no gene match: 5. The chain's CDR3 is CATSRGGTGGKEQYF. CDR3 DNA: TGTGCCACCAGCAGAGGGGGGACAGGGGGCAAAGAGCAGTACTTC.

This sequence joins TRBV5-6 and TRBJ2-2; D may be TRBD2 (5 bases). The germline V gene has CDR1 SGHDT and CDR2 YYEEEE. V dropped 2 bases and J dropped 8 bases, with 10 bases sitting between them. CDR3 length equals 13 residues. The DNA of the CDR3 is TGTGCCAGCAGCTTTCCCAGCGGAGGGGAGCTGTTTTTT. Its protein product is CASSFPSGGELFF. Filled out from reference TRBV5-6 and TRBJ2-2, the complete variable domain reads DAGVTQSPTHLIKTRGQQVTLRCSPKSGHDTVSWYQQALGQGPQFIFQYYEEEERQRGNFPDRFSGHQFPNYSSELNVNALLLGDSALYLCASSFPSGGELFFGEGSRLTVL.

The chain joins TRBV19 to TRBJ2-7, with 12 bases that match TRBD2. Germline-derived CDR1 and CDR2 are LNHDA and SQIVND (reference sequence). The CDR3 length is 15 residues. Trimming took 6 bases from V and 1 from J; bases not matched to a gene: 4. This CDR3 is CASRGGTSGSYEQYF. CDR3 DNA sequence: TGTGCCAGTAGGGGCGGGACTAGCGGGTCCTACGAGCAGTACTTC.

This clone was recorded only once. The J gene is TRBJ1-6, the V gene TRBV30; maybe TRBD1 (5 bases). Germline V gene sequence: CDR1 GTSNPN, CDR2 SVGIG (reference sequence). Trimming left V 5 bases short and J 7 bases short, with 12 bases between. This CDR3 is 13 amino acids long. The CDR3 region is CAWAGTPNSPLHF. As DNA, the CDR3 is TGTGCCTGGGCCGGGACCCCAAATTCACCCCTCCACTTT.

V usage is TRBV2 and J usage is TRBJ2-3; tentative D call: TRBD2 (6 bases). CDR3 length: 14 amino acids. The V gene lost 7 bases and the J gene lost 3 bases, with 14 bases spanning the gap. Looked up from germline, CDR1 is SNHLY and CDR2 is FYNNEI. CDR3 sequence: CASTMFGGTDTQYF. For the CDR3, the DNA is TGTGCCAGCACCATGTTTGGAGGGACAGATACGCAGTATTTT.

This clone was picked up a small number of times. The chain recombines TRBV5-1 with TRBJ2-7, with 8 bases fitting TRBD1. CDR1 is SGHRS, CDR2 YFSETQ, per germline. This CDR3 is 14 amino acids long. After removal of 3 bases from V and 6 bases from J, the junction contained 8 bases not matched to a gene. Here the CDR3 reads CASSWTGMSGEQYF. For the CDR3, the DNA is TGCGCCAGCAGCTGGACAGGGATGTCCGGCGAGCAGTACTTC.

J is TRBJ1-1 and V is TRBV4-1; D gene unclear. CDR3 length: 14 residues. V dropped 1 base and J dropped 4 bases, with 10 bases sitting between them. Per the germline V gene, CDR1 is MGHRA and CDR2 is YSYEKL. The CDR3 protein is CASSQVLGGTEAFF. CDR3 bases: TGCGCCAGCAGCCAAGTCTTAGGCGGCACTGAAGCTTTCTTT.

The chain combines TRBV21-1 with TRBJ2-4; the table's TRBD1 call for D was not verified on the DNA. TRBV21-1 is given as a pseudogene. The CDR3 is made up of 14 amino acids. CDR3 bases: TGTGCCAGCAGGGGCGAGTTGGCCAAAAACATTCAGTACTTC. The encoded protein is CASRGELAKNIQYF.